The 30 T cell receptor beta chains listed next were all sequenced from one sample in a study of Tregs in tolerant kidney transplant recipients. Related graft donors supplied nonmyeloablative bone marrow transplants, and mixed chimerism was transient. Data came from immunoSEQ multiplex PCR; TCRdb stores just in-frame clones and leaves some out. This sample's table reports some 30,000 clones. This sample comprised CD4+ T cells from blood (PBMCs), obtained 24 months after the transplant. The receptors shown here come from a human patient who received a combined kidney and bone marrow transplant. Some T cells may be graft donor cells.

As to this clone: The CDR3 extends 3 residues past the end of the read, so its final part is completed from the germline J gene. The J gene is TRBJ2-7, the V gene TRBV2; maybe TRBD2 (6 bases). Trimming removed 0 bases at V and 6 bases at J, with 6 bases between. In germline, CDR1 is SNHLY, CDR2 FYNNEI. The CDR3 extends over 12 amino acids. CDR3 bases read: TGTGCCAGCAGTGAAGCGGGGGGCGAG. Translated, it gives CASSEAGGE. The whole CDR3 reads CASSEAGGEQYF.

In regard to this clone: The read terminates 3 residues before the CDR3 end, so the remaining end is supplied by the germline J gene. V usage is TRBV7-9 and J usage is TRBJ2-1; no clear D. This CDR3 has 13 residues. V lost 3 bases to trimming and J lost 7 bases, with 10 bases between them. From germline, CDR1 is SEHNR and CDR2 FQNEAQ (reference sequence). The CDR3 loop reads CASSFATSNEQFF. CDR3 bases read: TGTGCCAGCAGCTTCGCGACATCTAATGAG.

A word on this clone: The read gets to within 3 residues of the CDR3 end, and the germline J gene fills in the rest. The V and J genes are TRBV5-1 and TRBJ1-5, with D possibly TRBD1 on 6 matching bases. The V end lost 0 bases, the J end lost 5 bases, and 9 bases lay between the germline ends. From germline, CDR1 is SGHRS and CDR2 YFSETQ. This CDR3 is built from 14 residues. Incomplete CDR3 DNA: TGCGCCAGCAGCTTGGGGGCAGGGGATCAGCCC. Translation: CASSLGAGDQP. The whole CDR3 protein reads CASSLGAGDQPQHF.

Regarding this clone: Coverage ceases 3 residues before the CDR3 finishes, and the germline J gene fills in the end. The chain is built from TRBV20-1 and TRBJ1-5; 7 nucleotides line up with TRBD1. The CDR3 consists of 14 residues. Per the germline V gene, CDR1 is DFQATT and CDR2 is SNEGSKA (reference sequence). The J segment lost 4 bases and the V segment lost 5 bases, leaving 8 bases of the junction unmatched. The CDR3 loop is CSAFGTVSNQPQHF. Partial CDR3 DNA: TGCAGTGCTTTCGGGACAGTATCAAATCAGCCC.

To note about this clone: Coverage ceases 3 residues before the CDR3 finishes, and the germline J gene fills in the end. The V gene is TRBV29-1, the J gene TRBJ2-2; possibly TRBD2 for D (6 bases). Germline V gives CDR1 SQVTM, CDR2 ANQGSEA. Trimming shortened V by 4 bases and J by 1 base, and 13 bases separated the two germline ends. CDR3 size: 15 residues. The CDR3 DNA, read in part, is TGCAGCGTTGGTCTGGGAGCGGGGAACACCGGGGAG. Amino acid sequence: CSVGLGAGNTGE. The CDR3 reads in full as CSVGLGAGNTGELFF.

Concerning this clone: Read data end 3 residues before the CDR3 end; the end is taken from the germline J gene. The rearrangement joins TRBV20-1 to TRBJ1-1; 9 bases match TRBD1. With V trimmed by 3 bases and J by 3 bases, 2 bases remained unmatched. The CDR3 is 13 residues long. CDR1 and CDR2 from the germline V gene are DFQATT and SNEGSKA (reference sequence). The CDR3 bases that were read are TGCAGTGCTAGCAGACAGGGGGACACTGAA. Translation gives CSASRQGDTE. In full, the CDR3 reads CSASRQGDTEAFF.

About this clone itself: The read ends 3 residues early relative to the CDR3; the germline J gene fills the gap. The rearrangement joins TRBV20-1 to TRBJ2-7; TRBD2 matches at 11 bases. The germline V gene has CDR1 DFQATT and CDR2 SNEGSKA (reference sequence). After removal of 4 bases from V and 2 bases from J, the junction contained 7 bases not matched to a gene. This CDR3 has 15 amino acids. CDR3 DNA, as far as it was read: TGCAGTGCTACAAGGACTAGCGGGCGGACCTACGAG. Its protein product is CSATRTSGRTYE. In full, the CDR3 reads CSATRTSGRTYEQYF.

To note about this clone: The read ends 3 residues early relative to the CDR3; the germline J gene fills the gap. The chain couples TRBV24-1 to TRBJ2-1; 9 bases map to TRBD2. Unmatched junction bases numbered 9, after V lost 9 bases and J lost 7 bases. The CDR3 length is 14 residues. The germline CDR1 and CDR2 sequences are KGHDR and SFDVKD. The CDR3 DNA, read in part, is TGTGCCACCCGACTCGCGGGAGGGCTTAATGAG. This translates into CATRLAGGLNE. The full-length CDR3 reads as CATRLAGGLNEQFF.

Notes on this clone: The read terminates 3 residues before the CDR3 end, so the remaining end is supplied by the germline J gene. The V gene is TRBV7-6, the J gene TRBJ1-1; 9 bases agree with TRBD1. The CDR3 length is 16 residues. CDR1 SGHVS and CDR2 FNYEAQ come from the germline V gene. V gave up 3 bases and J gave up 5 bases; unmatched junction bases: 10. The CDR3 sequence is CASSLGTGRDGTEAFF. The CDR3 bases that were read are TGTGCCAGCAGCTTGGGGACAGGGCGGGATGGGACTGAA.

Remarks on this clone: The CDR3 extends 3 residues past the end of the read, so its final part is completed from the germline J gene. The chain recombines TRBV6-2 or TRBV6-3 with TRBJ1-5; tentatively, D is TRBD1 (5 bases). V was clipped by 0 bases and J by 1 base, with 13 bases between them. In germline, CDR1 is MNHEY, CDR2 SVGEGT. The CDR3 covers 17 residues. The CDR3: CASSYSGQGLSNQPQHF. The DNA read from the CDR3 is TGTGCCAGCAGTTACTCGGGGCAGGGCCTCAGCAATCAGCCC.

On this clone itself: The read ends 3 residues before the CDR3 terminus; that terminus is restored from the germline J gene. This chain connects TRBV10-3 to TRBJ2-3; 8 nucleotides align to TRBD2. V dropped 0 bases and J dropped 2; count of bases not matched to a gene: 4. The CDR3 runs 16 residues. The germline V gene encodes CDR1 ENHRY and CDR2 SYGVKD. Partial CDR3 DNA: TGTGCCATCAGTGAGTCCCGGACTAGCTACACAGATACG. This gives the protein CAISESRTSYTDT. The full CDR3 is CAISESRTSYTDTQYF.

With respect to this clone: The read terminates 3 residues before the CDR3 end, so the remaining end is supplied by the germline J gene. This chain joins TRBV7-6 and TRBJ2-1; a possible D gene is TRBD1 (6 bases). The germline V and J ends were trimmed by 5 bases and 7 bases, with 21 bases remaining between them. CDR1 is SGHVS, CDR2 FNYEAQ, per germline. CDR3 size: 16 residues. The part of the CDR3 DNA that was read is TGTGCCAGCAGCCCGGTGATGGGGGCGTCGGGTAATGAG. It codes for CASSPVMGASGNE. The whole CDR3 protein reads CASSPVMGASGNEQFF. Supplemented by reference TRBV7-6 and TRBJ2-1, the full variable domain reads GAGVSQSPRYKVTKRGQDVALRCDPISGHVSLYWYRQALGQGPEFLTYFNYEAQQDKSGLPNDRFSAERPEGSISTLTIQRTEQRDSAMYRCASSPVMGASGNEQFFGPGTRLTVL.

This clone is called medium-sized based on its frequency. The CDR3 end falls 3 residues outside the read, so it is completed with the germline J gene. This sequence joins TRBV5-1 and TRBJ1-4; D is undetermined. In germline, CDR1 is SGHRS, CDR2 YFSETQ. With 1 base removed from V and 0 bases from J, the gap between germline ends came to 7 bases. This CDR3 has 15 amino acids. CDR3 sequence reads: CASSLSEATNEKLFF. The CDR3 bases that were read are TGCGCCAGCAGCTTGTCAGAAGCAACTAATGAAAAA.

Concerning this clone itself: The sequence runs out 3 residues before the end of the CDR3; the remainder is reconstructed from the germline J gene. The chain joins TRBV18 to TRBJ2-4; D not certain. Trimming pared 1 base from V and 9 bases from J, leaving 10 bases between. Looked up from germline, CDR1 is KGHSH and CDR2 is LQKENI. CDR3 length equals 13 residues. The covered CDR3 bases are TGTGCCAGCTCACCACAACATCCAAGCATT. It encodes CASSPQHPSI. The CDR3, in full, reads CASSPQHPSIQYF.

Notes on this clone: The CDR3 end falls 3 residues outside the read, so it is completed with the germline J gene. The rearrangement joins TRBV5-1 to TRBJ2-7; D unclear. Germline CDR1 SGHRS, CDR2 YFSETQ. V gave up 0 bases and J gave up 2 bases, with 6 bases separating them. The CDR3 length is 13 residues. The sequenced part of the CDR3 DNA is TGCGCCAGCAGCTTGGTACCAGCCTACGAG. Translating it yields CASSLVPAYE. The entire CDR3 sequence reads CASSLVPAYEQYF.

Concerning this clone itself: Read data end 3 residues before the CDR3 end; the end is taken from the germline J gene. This rearrangement joins TRBV19 to TRBJ2-1, with 7 bases aligning to TRBD1. The germline V gene has CDR1 LNHDA and CDR2 SQIVND (reference sequence). The CDR3 runs 13 residues. V lost 6 bases and J lost 6; bases outside the gene matches: 5. Partial CDR3 DNA: TGTGCCAGTAGAAGACAGGGTCGCAATGAG. As protein: CASRRQGRNE. The CDR3, in full, reads CASRRQGRNEQFF.

The CDR3 spells CSVEDLIGHRNTEAFF. CDR3 DNA (partial): TGCAGCGTTGAAGATCTTATCGGACATCGGAACACTGAA. The chain links TRBV29-1 to TRBJ1-1; TRBD1 might be the D (5 bases). Read data end 3 residues before the CDR3 end; the end is taken from the germline J gene. Trimming took off 0 bases at V and 1 base at J, with 15 bases between the two ends. This CDR3 region has 16 residues. CDR1 SQVTM and CDR2 ANQGSEA come from the germline V gene. Filled out from reference TRBV29-1 and TRBJ1-1, the complete variable domain reads SAVISQKPSRDICQRGTSLTIQCQVDSQVTMMFWYRQQPGQSLTLIATANQGSEATYESGFVIDKFPISRPNLTFSTLTVSNMSPEDSSIYLCSVEDLIGHRNTEAFFGQGTRLTVV.

About this clone: The CDR3 end lies 3 residues beyond the end of the read and is filled in from the germline J gene. This chain links TRBV20-1 with TRBJ2-7; the match to TRBD1 covers 10 bases. The length of the CDR3 is 13 residues. Germline loops: CDR1 DFQATT, CDR2 SNEGSKA (reference sequence). With 7 bases clipped from V and 5 bases from J, the junction kept 8 bases outside the gene matches. The CDR3 bases that were read are TGCAGTGGCCGACAGGGGGCTTTCCACGAG. It codes for CSGRQGAFHE. The full CDR3 sequence reads CSGRQGAFHEQYF.

On this clone: The read gets to within 3 residues of the CDR3 end, and the germline J gene fills in the rest. Other DNA sequences in this specimen translate into the identical CDR3. The gene calls are TRBV2 and TRBJ2-7; 13 nucleotides match TRBD2. This CDR3 is 15 amino acids long. The V gene's germline CDR1 is SNHLY and CDR2 FYNNEI. Losses at the gene ends were 8 bases for V and 5 bases for J; bases not matched to a gene: 9. The CDR3 is CASRARTSGSNEQYF. CDR3 bases read: TGTGCCAGCCGGGCCCGGACTAGCGGGAGTAACGAG. Variable domain in full (rest from reference TRBV2 and TRBJ2-7): EPEVTQTPSHQVTQMGQEVILRCVPISNHLYFYWYRQILGQKVEFLVSFYNNEISEKSEIFDDQFSVERPDGSNFTLKIRSTKLEDSAMYFCASRARTSGSNEQYFGPGTRLTVT.

With regard to this clone: Sequencing ends 3 residues short of the CDR3 end; the germline J gene provides the rest. The genes are TRBV10-2 and TRBJ2-2; D is perhaps TRBD1 (5 bases). Looked up from germline, CDR1 is WSHSY and CDR2 is SAAADI. The V and J ends lost 3 bases and 6 bases respectively, with 11 bases between them. This CDR3 is built from 14 residues. CDR3 DNA, as far as it was read: TGCGCCAGCAGTGATACAGGAACGGCCGGGGAG. Its protein is CASSDTGTAGE. The full CDR3 sequence reads CASSDTGTAGELFF.

In regard to this clone: The read is 3 residues too short to cover the CDR3 end, so that end is filled in from the germline J gene. Different DNA sequences within this sample yield the same CDR3. The J gene is TRBJ1-1, the V gene TRBV19; maybe TRBD1 (5 bases). The CDR3 consists of 14 residues. Per germline, CDR1 LNHDA and CDR2 SQIVND (reference sequence). The V and J ends lost 7 bases and 1 base respectively, with 13 bases between them. This CDR3 is CASTKAGRNTEAFF. The CDR3 DNA, read in part, is TGTGCCAGTACGAAGGCAGGGCGGAACACTGAA. The whole variable domain, remainder taken from reference TRBV19 and TRBJ1-1, is DGGITQSPKYLFRKEGQNVTLSCEQNLNHDAMYWYRQDPGQGLRLIYYSQIVNDFQKGDIAEGYSVSREKKESFPLTVTSAQKNPTAFYLCASTKAGRNTEAFFGQGTRLTVV.

As to this clone: The read ends 3 residues before the CDR3 terminus; that terminus is restored from the germline J gene. The chain has TRBV7-9 and TRBJ1-4; 8 bases match TRBD1. From germline, CDR1 is SEHNR and CDR2 FQNEAQ (reference sequence). V shed 5 bases and J 2 bases; nucleotides not matched to a gene: 4. The length of the CDR3 is 15 residues. The CDR3 bases that were read are TGTGCCAGCAGCCCATCAGGGGGCACTAATGAAAAA. Residues: CASSPSGGTNEK. The entire CDR3 reads CASSPSGGTNEKLFF.

A word on this clone: Read coverage stops 3 residues before the CDR3 terminus; the germline J gene supplies the remainder. This chain connects TRBV30 to TRBJ2-7; D may be TRBD1 (5 bases). Germline CDR1 and CDR2: GTSNPN and SVGIG (reference sequence). This CDR3 spans 14 amino acids. Between the trimmed V and J ends, which lost 3 bases and 0 bases, there was a span of 12 bases. The CDR3 DNA, read in part, is TGTGCCTGGAGGTTACAGGAAAGCTCCTACGAG. Encoded protein: CAWRLQESSYE. The CDR3, in full, reads CAWRLQESSYEQYF. The full variable domain, its missing parts supplied by reference TRBV30 and TRBJ2-7, is SQTIHQWPATLVQPVGSPLSLECTVEGTSNPNLYWYRQAAGRGLQLLFYSVGIGQISSEVPQNLSASRPQDRQFILSSKKLLLSDSGFYLCAWRLQESSYEQYFGPGTRLTVT.

As to this clone: The CDR3 is cut off 3 residues early in the read; its end comes from the germline J gene. J is TRBJ1-3 and V is TRBV7-9; 8 nucleotides line up with TRBD1. The junction had 4 bases not matched to a gene; V was cut back by 5 bases and J by 7 bases. CDR3 length equals 13 residues. Germline CDR1 and CDR2: SEHNR and FQNEAQ (reference sequence). The CDR3 DNA, read in part, is TGTGCCAGCAGCCAGACAGGGGCCAACACC. This sequence encodes CASSQTGANT. The whole CDR3 is CASSQTGANTIYF.

A remark on this clone: Sequencing ends 3 residues short of the CDR3 end; the germline J gene provides the rest. V and J are TRBV18 and TRBJ2-7; 11 positions match TRBD2. This CDR3 is 14 amino acids long. V lost 3 bases to trimming and J lost 4 bases; unmatched junction nucleotides: 2. CDR1 KGHSH and CDR2 LQKENI come from the germline V gene. Partial CDR3 DNA: TGTGCCAGCTCACCTGGGACTAGCGGATACGAG. It yields the protein CASSPGTSGYE. In full, the CDR3 reads CASSPGTSGYEQYF.

On this clone: The read ends 3 residues before the CDR3 terminus; that terminus is restored from the germline J gene. This chain links TRBV5-1 with TRBJ1-1; D is unclear. Germline CDR1 reads SGHRS; CDR2 reads YFSETQ. The length of the CDR3 is 13 residues. The V and J ends lost 4 bases and 1 base respectively, with 8 bases between them. The CDR3 bases that were read are TGCGCCAGCAGCCCAACTTCGAACACTGAA. Translation gives CASSPTSNTE. The complete CDR3 protein is CASSPTSNTEAFF.

Points on this clone: The read ends 3 residues before the CDR3 terminus; that terminus is restored from the germline J gene. The V gene is TRBV3-1 (or the pseudogene TRBV3-2), the J gene TRBJ2-3; 14 nucleotides agree with TRBD2. This CDR3 comprises 15 residues. Germline-derived CDR1 and CDR2 are LGHDT and YNNKEL (reference sequence). The CDR3 bases that were read are TGTGCCAGCAGCCAGACTAGCGGGAGGGCCTTCACG. It codes for CASSQTSGRAFT. The whole CDR3 sequence reads CASSQTSGRAFTQYF.

On this clone itself: With the read ending 3 residues before the CDR3 end, the germline J gene is used to fill in that end. This chain connects TRBV20-1 to TRBJ1-5, with 9 bases fitting TRBD1. Losses at the gene ends were 4 bases for V and 6 bases for J; bases not matched to a gene: 7. There are 14 residues in the CDR3. Germline V gives CDR1 DFQATT, CDR2 SNEGSKA (reference sequence). This CDR3 is CSATSGQGLQPQHF. The sequenced CDR3 bases are TGCAGTGCTACTTCGGGACAGGGACTTCAGCCC.

About this clone: Sequencing ends 3 residues short of the CDR3 end; the germline J gene provides the rest. The rearrangement joins TRBV7-2 to TRBJ2-3; possible D gene TRBD2, 6 bases. The length of the CDR3 is 14 residues. CDR1 is SGHTA, CDR2 FQGNSA, per germline. The ends were cut back, 7 bases at V and 0 bases at J, with 11 bases in the middle. The CDR3: CASTRDFSTDTQYF. The sequenced CDR3 bases are TGTGCCAGCACCCGGGACTTCAGCACAGATACG.

CDR3 DNA (partial): TGTGCCTGGAGGGGAGCGGGGTGGTACCAAGAGACC. Protein sequence: CAWRGAGWYQET. The complete CDR3 sequence is CAWRGAGWYQETQYF. V gene TRBV30 combines with J gene TRBJ2-5; 7 bases are a match to TRBD2. The sequenced fragment ends 3 residues before the CDR3 boundary, so the rest is inferred from the germline J gene. CDR3 size: 15 residues. Germline V CDR1 and CDR2: GTSNPN, SVGIG (reference sequence). The V and J ends lost 3 bases and 0 bases, in that order; junction bases with no gene match: 7.